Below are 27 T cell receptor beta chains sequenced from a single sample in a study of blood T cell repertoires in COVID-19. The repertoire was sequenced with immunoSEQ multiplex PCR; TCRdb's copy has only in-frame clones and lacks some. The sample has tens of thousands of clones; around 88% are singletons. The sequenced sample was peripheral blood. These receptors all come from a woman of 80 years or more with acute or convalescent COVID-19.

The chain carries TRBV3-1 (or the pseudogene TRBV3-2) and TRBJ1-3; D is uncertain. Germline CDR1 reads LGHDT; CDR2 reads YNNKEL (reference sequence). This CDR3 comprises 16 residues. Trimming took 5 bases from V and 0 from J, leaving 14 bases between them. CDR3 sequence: CASSYSGLDSGNTIYF. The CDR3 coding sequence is TGTGCCAGCAGCTACTCCGGCCTAGACTCTGGAAACACCATATATTTT.

The CDR3 reads CASRGTGTEAFF. The CDR3 DNA reads TGTGCCAGCAGGGGGACAGGCACTGAAGCTTTCTTT. This chain links TRBV11-3 with TRBJ1-1, with 8 bases that match TRBD1. CDR1 is SGHNT, CDR2 YENEEA, per germline. This CDR3 region has 12 residues. V was pared by 6 bases and J by 4 bases, with 1 base of the junction left unmatched.

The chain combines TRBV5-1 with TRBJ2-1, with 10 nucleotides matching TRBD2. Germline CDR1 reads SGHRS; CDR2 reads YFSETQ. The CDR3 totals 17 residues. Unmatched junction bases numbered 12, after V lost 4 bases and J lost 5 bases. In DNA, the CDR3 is TGCGCCAGCAGCCCAAATCCAATAGCGGGGGGCCACAATGAGCAGTTCTTC. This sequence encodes CASSPNPIAGGHNEQFF.

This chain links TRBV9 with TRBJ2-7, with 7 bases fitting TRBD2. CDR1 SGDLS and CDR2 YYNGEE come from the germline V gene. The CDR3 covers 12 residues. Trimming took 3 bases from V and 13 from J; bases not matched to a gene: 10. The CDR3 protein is CASSAGAGPVYF. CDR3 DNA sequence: TGTGCCAGCAGCGCGGGAGCGGGGCCCGTCTACTTC.

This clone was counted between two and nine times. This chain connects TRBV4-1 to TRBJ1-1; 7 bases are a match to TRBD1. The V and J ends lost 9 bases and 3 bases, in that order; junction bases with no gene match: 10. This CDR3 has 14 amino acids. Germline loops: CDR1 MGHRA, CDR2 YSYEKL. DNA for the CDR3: TGCGCCAGGATACTTAGCAGGGGGGACACTGAAGCTTTCTTT. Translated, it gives CARILSRGDTEAFF.

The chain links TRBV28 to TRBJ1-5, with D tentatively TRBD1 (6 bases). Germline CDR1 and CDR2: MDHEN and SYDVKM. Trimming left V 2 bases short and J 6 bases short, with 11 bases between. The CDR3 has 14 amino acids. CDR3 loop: CASSLGGAGQPQHF. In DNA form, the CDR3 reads TGTGCCAGCAGTTTAGGGGGCGCTGGTCAGCCCCAGCATTTT.

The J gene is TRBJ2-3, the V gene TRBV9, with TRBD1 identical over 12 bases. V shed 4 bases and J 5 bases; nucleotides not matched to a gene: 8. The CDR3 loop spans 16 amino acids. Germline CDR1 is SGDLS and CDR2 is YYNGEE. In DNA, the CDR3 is TGTGCCAGCAGCTTTTGGGACAGGGGGCGCGAAGATACGCAGTATTTT. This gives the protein CASSFWDRGREDTQYF. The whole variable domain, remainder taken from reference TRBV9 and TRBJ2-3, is DSGVTQTPKHLITATGQRVTLRCSPRSGDLSVYWYQQSLDQGLQFLIQYYNGEERAKGNILERFSAQQFPDLHSELNLSSLELGDSALYFCASSFWDRGREDTQYFGPGTRLTVL.

The DNA for the CDR3 is TGTGCCAGCAGTGAATTAGGGGGACGGGGCGTTTCTGGAAACACCATATATTTT. It encodes CASSELGGRGVSGNTIYF. The chain links TRBV2 to TRBJ1-3; tentative D call: TRBD1 (6 bases). Germline V lookup: CDR1 SNHLY, CDR2 FYNNEI. Trimming took off 2 bases at V and 1 base at J, with 18 bases between the two ends. The CDR3 sequence is 18 residues long.

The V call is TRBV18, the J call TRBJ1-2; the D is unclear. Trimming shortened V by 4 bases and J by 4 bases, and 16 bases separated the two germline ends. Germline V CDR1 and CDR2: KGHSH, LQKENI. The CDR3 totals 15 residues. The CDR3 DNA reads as TGTGCCAGCTCACTTATGTCGAGTCCCATCTATGGCTACACCTTC. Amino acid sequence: CASSLMSSPIYGYTF. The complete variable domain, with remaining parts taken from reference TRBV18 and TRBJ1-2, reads NAGVMQNPRHLVRRRGQEARLRCSPMKGHSHVYWYRQLPEEGLKFMVYLQKENIIDESGMPKERFSAEFPKEGPSILRIQQVVRGDSAAYFCASSLMSSPIYGYTFGSGTRLTVV.

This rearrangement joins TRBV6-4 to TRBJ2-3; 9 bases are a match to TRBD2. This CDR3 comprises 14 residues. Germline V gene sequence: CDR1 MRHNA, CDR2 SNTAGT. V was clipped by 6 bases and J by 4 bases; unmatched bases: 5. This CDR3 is CASSASGVPDTQYF. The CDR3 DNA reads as TGTGCCAGCAGCGCTAGCGGGGTCCCAGATACGCAGTATTTT.

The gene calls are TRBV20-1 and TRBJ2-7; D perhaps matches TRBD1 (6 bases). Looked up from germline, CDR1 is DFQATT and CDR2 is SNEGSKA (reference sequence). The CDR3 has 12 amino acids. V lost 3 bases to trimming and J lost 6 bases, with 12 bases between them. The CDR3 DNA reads TGCAGTGCTAGTAAGGGGGTAGGCGAGCAGTACTTC. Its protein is CSASKGVGEQYF.

The CDR3 here is CASRPNTGDTQYF. The CDR3 bases are TGCGCCAGCAGACCTAATACAGGTGACACCCAGTACTTC. The chain carries TRBV5-1 and TRBJ2-5; D possibly corresponds to TRBD1 (5 bases). The germline V gene has CDR1 SGHRS and CDR2 YFSETQ. Between the trimmed V and J ends, which lost 5 bases and 8 bases, there was a span of 16 bases. CDR3 length: 13 residues.

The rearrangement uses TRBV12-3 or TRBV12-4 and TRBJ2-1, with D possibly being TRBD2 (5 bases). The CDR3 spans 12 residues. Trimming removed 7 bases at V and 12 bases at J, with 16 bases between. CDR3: CASTLGGRGQFF. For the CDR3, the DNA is TGTGCCAGCACCCTCGGCGGGCGAGGGCAGTTCTTC.

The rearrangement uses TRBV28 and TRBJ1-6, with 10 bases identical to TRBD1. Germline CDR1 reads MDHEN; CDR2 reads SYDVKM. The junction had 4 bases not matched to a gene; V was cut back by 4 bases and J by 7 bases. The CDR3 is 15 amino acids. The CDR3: CASSSLGQGNSPLHF. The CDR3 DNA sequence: TGTGCCAGCAGTTCCCTGGGACAGGGGAATTCACCCCTCCACTTT.

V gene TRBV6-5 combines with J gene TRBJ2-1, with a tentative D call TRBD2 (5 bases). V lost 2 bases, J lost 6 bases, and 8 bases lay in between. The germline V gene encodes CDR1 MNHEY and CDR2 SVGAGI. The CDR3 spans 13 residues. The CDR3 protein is CASSYRGLNEQFF. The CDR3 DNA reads TGTGCCAGCAGTTACCGGGGTCTCAATGAGCAGTTCTTC.

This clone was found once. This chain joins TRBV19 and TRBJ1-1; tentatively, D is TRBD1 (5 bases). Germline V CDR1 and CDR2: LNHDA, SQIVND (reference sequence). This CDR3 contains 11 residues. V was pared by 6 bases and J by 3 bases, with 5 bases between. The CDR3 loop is CASRGDTEAFF. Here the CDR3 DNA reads TGTGCCAGTAGAGGGGACACTGAAGCTTTCTTT. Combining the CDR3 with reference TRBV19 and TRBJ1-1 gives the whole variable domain DGGITQSPKYLFRKEGQNVTLSCEQNLNHDAMYWYRQDPGQGLRLIYYSQIVNDFQKGDIAEGYSVSREKKESFPLTVTSAQKNPTAFYLCASRGDTEAFFGQGTRLTVV.

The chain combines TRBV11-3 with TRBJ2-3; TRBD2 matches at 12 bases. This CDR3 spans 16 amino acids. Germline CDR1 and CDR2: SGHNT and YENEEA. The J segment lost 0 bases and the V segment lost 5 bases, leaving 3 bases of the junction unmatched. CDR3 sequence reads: CASSLGTSGSTDTQYF. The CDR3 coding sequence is TGTGCCAGCAGCCTCGGGACTAGCGGGAGCACAGATACGCAGTATTTT.

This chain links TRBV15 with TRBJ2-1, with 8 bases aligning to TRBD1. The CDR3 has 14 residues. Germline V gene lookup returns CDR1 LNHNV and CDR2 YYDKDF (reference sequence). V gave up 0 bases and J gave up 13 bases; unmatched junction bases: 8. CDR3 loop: CATSRDRGQGSQFF. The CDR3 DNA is TGTGCCACCAGCAGAGATAGAGGACAGGGAAGTCAGTTCTTC.

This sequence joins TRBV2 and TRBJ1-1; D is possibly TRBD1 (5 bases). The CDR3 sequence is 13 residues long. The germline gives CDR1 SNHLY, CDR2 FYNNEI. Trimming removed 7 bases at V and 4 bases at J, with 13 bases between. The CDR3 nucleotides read TGTGCCAGCACCCAGGCCAGGGCCACTGAAGCTTTCTTT. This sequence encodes CASTQARATEAFF. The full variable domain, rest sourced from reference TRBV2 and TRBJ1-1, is EPEVTQTPSHQVTQMGQEVILRCVPISNHLYFYWYRQILGQKVEFLVSFYNNEISEKSEIFDDQFSVERPDGSNFTLKIRSTKLEDSAMYFCASTQARATEAFFGQGTRLTVV.

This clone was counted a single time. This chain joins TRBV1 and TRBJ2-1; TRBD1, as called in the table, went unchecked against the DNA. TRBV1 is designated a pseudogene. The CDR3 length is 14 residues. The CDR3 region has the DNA TGCACCAGCAGCCAAGGGACAGGGTCCGATGAGCAGTTCTTC. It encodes CTSSQGTGSDEQFF.

The CDR3 sequence: CASSSRRLTGVGEKLFF. The CDR3 DNA reads as TGTGCCAGTAGTAGCCGCCGCCTCACAGGGGTGGGTGAAAAACTGTTTTTT. The chain combines TRBV19 with TRBJ1-4, with TRBD1 identical over 7 bases. Germline CDR1 reads LNHDA; CDR2 reads SQIVND (reference sequence). Trimming took 4 bases from V and 7 from J; bases not matched to a gene: 15. The CDR3 contains 17 residues.

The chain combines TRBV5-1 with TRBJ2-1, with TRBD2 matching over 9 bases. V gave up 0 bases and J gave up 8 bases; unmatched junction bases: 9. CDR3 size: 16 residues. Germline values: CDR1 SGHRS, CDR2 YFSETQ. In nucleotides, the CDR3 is TGCGCCAGCAGCTTGGGTGGACTAGCGACGGGCTATGAGCAGTTCTTC. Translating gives CASSLGGLATGYEQFF.

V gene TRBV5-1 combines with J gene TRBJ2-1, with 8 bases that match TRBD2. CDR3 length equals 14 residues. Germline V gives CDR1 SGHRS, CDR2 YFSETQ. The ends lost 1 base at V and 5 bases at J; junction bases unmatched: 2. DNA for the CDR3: TGCGCCAGCAGCTTGCCGGGGGGGAACAATGAGCAGTTCTTC. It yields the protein CASSLPGGNNEQFF.

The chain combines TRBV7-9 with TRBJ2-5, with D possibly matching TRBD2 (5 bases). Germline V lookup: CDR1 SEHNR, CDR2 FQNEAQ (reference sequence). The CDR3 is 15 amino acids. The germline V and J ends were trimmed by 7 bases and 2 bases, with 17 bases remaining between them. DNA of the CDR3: TGTGCCAGCATGCCCCCGGGGTTTGGGCAAGAGACCCAGTACTTC. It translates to CASMPPGFGQETQYF.

The CDR3, as DNA: TGTGCCAGCAGTTATAACCCCCGACTCGTAGTAGCGGGGACAGATACGCAGTATTTT. Translated, it gives CASSYNPRLVVAGTDTQYF. V and J are TRBV6-2 or TRBV6-3 and TRBJ2-3; TRBD2 agrees at 8 bases. CDR1 is MNHEY, CDR2 SVGEGT, per germline. This CDR3 is built from 19 residues. V lost 3 bases, J lost 3 bases, and 17 bases stayed unmatched.

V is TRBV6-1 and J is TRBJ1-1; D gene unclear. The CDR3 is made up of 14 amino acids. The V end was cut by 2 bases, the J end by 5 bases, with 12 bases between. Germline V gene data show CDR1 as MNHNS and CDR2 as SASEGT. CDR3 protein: CASSENLRRTEAFF. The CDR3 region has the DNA TGTGCCAGCAGTGAAAACCTCAGGAGGACTGAAGCTTTCTTT.

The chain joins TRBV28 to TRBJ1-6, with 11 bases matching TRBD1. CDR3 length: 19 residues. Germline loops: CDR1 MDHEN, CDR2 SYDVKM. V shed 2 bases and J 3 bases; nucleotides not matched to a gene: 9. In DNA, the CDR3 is TGTGCCAGCAGTTTAACCCTACCCGGGACAGGGGGCTATAATTCACCCCTCCACTTT. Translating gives CASSLTLPGTGGYNSPLHF. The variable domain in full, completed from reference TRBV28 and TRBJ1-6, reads DVKVTQSSRYLVKRTGEKVFLECVQDMDHENMFWYRQDPGLGLRLIYFSYDVKMKEKGDIPEGYSVSREKKERFSLILESASTNQTSMYLCASSLTLPGTGGYNSPLHFGNGTRLTVT.